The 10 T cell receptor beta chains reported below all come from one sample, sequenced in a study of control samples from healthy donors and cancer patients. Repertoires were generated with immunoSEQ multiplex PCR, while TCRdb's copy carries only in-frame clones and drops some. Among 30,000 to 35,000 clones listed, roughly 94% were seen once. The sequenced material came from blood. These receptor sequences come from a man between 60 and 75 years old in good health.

DNA for the CDR3: TGCGCCAGCAGCCAAGACGGACAGTATGGCTACACCTTC. Translation gives CASSQDGQYGYTF. The J gene is TRBJ1-2, the V gene TRBV4-3; D may be TRBD1 (6 bases). This CDR3 contains 13 residues. V was trimmed by 0 bases and J by 5 bases, leaving 7 bases between them. Germline V gene lookup returns CDR1 LGHNA and CDR2 YSLEER.

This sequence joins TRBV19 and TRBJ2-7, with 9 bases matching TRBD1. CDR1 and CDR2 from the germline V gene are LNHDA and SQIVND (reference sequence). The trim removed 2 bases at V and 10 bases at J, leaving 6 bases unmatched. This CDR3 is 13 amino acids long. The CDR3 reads CASSIPGTGIQYF. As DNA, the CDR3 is TGTGCCAGTAGTATACCCGGGACAGGGATACAGTACTTC.

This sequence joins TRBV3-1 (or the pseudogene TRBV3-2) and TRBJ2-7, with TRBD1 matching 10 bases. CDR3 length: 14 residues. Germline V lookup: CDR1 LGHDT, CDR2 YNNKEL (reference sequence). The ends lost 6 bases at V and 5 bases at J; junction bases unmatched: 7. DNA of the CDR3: TGTGCCAGCAGTGCCACCGGGACAGGGGACGAGCAGTACTTC. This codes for CASSATGTGDEQYF.

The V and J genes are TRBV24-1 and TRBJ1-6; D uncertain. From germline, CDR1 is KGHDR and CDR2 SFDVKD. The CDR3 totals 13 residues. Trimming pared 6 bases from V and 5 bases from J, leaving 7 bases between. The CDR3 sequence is CATSKQHNSPLHF. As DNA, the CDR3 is TGTGCCACCAGTAAACAGCATAATTCACCCCTCCACTTT.

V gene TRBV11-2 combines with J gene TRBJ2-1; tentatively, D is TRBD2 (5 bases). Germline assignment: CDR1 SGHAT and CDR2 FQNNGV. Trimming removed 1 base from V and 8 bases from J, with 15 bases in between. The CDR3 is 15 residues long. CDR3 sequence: CASSLAPLARDEQFF. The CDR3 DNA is TGTGCCAGCAGCTTAGCCCCTCTAGCCCGCGATGAGCAGTTCTTC.

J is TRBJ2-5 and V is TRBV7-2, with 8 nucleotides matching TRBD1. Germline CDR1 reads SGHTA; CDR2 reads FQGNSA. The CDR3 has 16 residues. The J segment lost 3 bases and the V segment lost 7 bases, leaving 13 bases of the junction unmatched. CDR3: CASTLRTGTGEETQYF. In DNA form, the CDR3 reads TGTGCCAGCACCCTTCGAACCGGGACAGGTGAAGAGACCCAGTACTTC.

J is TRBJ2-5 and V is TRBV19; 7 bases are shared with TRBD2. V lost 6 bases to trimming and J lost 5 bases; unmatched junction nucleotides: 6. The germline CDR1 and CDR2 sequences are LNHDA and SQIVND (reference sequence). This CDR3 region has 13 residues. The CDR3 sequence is CASSDSGVETQYF. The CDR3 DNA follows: TGTGCCAGTAGCGACAGCGGGGTCGAGACCCAGTACTTC.

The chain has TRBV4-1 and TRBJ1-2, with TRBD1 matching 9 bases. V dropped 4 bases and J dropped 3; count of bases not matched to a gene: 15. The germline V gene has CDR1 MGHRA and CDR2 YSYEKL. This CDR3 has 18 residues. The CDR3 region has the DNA TGCGCCAGCAGCCGCCGCTCCCTCGGACGGACAGGGGACTATGGCTACACCTTC. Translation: CASSRRSLGRTGDYGYTF.

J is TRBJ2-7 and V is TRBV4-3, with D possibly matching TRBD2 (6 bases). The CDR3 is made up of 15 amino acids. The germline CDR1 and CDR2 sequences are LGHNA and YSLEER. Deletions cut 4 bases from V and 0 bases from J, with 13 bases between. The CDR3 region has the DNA TGCGCCAGCAGCCTATCTAGGGGAGGCTCCTACGAGCAGTACTTC. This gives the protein CASSLSRGGSYEQYF.

As DNA, the CDR3 is TGTGCCAGCAGCGTAAGCGGGGGAATGGGCTACACCTTC. This translates into CASSVSGGMGYTF. V is TRBV7-2 and J is TRBJ1-2, with D maybe TRBD1 (5 bases). The CDR3 is 13 amino acids. CDR1 SGHTA and CDR2 FQGNSA come from the germline V gene. V was shortened by 5 bases and J by 8 bases, with 15 bases between the two germline ends.